The rows below give T cell receptor beta chains drawn from one sample of a study of OX40 agonist ivuxolimab in advanced cancers. The method was immunoSEQ multiplex PCR; TCRdb's version includes in-frame clones alone and lacks a portion of them. The sample lists 20,000 to 25,000 clones; roughly 84% were seen once. The sequencing here drew on CD4+ or CD8+ T cells sorted from blood, taken in a trial of the OX40 agonist ivuxolimab. The receptors shown here come from an adult with an advanced solid tumor such as melanoma, head and neck, liver or kidney cancer. Each CDR3 is given with its conserved first and last residue. A D gene is named only where the DNA matches it firmly. Expanded clones are given a class, and other clones once, few, many or no size at all.

d_call	v_call	clone_size	j_call	cdr3_nt	cdr3_aa
NA	TRBV19	once	TRBJ2-7	TGTGCCAGTAGTAGCGATCCCTCTAGCTACGAGCAGTACTTC	CASSSDPSSYEQYF
NA	TRBV9	NA	TRBJ2-3	TGTGCCAGCAGCGAGGGAGGCCCCCCAGATACGCAGTATTTT	CASSEGGPPDTQYF
NA	TRBV9	few	TRBJ2-2	TGTGCCAGCAGCGTAGTTCCAGGACTGCACGGTACCGGGGAGCTGTTTTTT	CASSVVPGLHGTGELFF
TRBD1	TRBV11-3	once	TRBJ2-7	TGTGCCAGCAGCCAGGGACAGACCTACGAGCAGTACTTC	CASSQGQTYEQYF
NA	TRBV7-3	NA	TRBJ2-3	TGTGCCAGCAGCGCAGATACTAGCTTACTCACAGATACGCAGTATTTT	CASSADTSLLTDTQYF
NA	TRBV9	NA	TRBJ1-2	TGTGCCAGCAGCGTAGATCAAGGGGGAGTCTATAACTATGGCTACACCTTC	CASSVDQGGVYNYGYTF
NA	TRBV4-2	NA	TRBJ1-5	TGTGCCAGCAGCCAAGTCGGGGTGAGAGGGCAGCCCCAGCATTTT	CASSQVGVRGQPQHF
NA	TRBV7-5	NA	TRBJ2-7	TGTGCCAGCAGCCTAACCGCCGGGACAGGATCCTACGAGCAGTACTTC	CASSLTAGTGSYEQYF
NA	TRBV5-1	NA	TRBJ1-4	TGCGCCAGCAGCTTTTGGGGGGGTACTGAAAAACTGTTTTTT	CASSFWGGTEKLFF
NA	TRBV15	NA	TRBJ2-7	TGTGCCACCAGCAGAGAGGGGGTCGGCGTGGGGTACGAGCAGTACTTC	CATSREGVGVGYEQYF
NA	TRBV5-6	NA	TRBJ2-1	TGTGCCAGCAGCGGAGGGCCCAATGAGCAGTTCTTC	CASSGGPNEQFF
NA	TRBV14	NA	TRBJ2-7	TGTGCCAGCAGCCTGTTCATTGCCAGGGTAGCCTACGAGCAGTACTTC	CASSLFIARVAYEQYF
NA	TRBV18	once	TRBJ2-7	TGTGCCAGCTCACAGGGGACCCACGAGCAGTACTTC	CASSQGTHEQYF
NA	TRBV19	few	TRBJ1-4	TGTGCCAGTAGTATTCAGGGACACCGCGGTGAAAAACTGTTTTTT	CASSIQGHRGEKLFF
NA	TRBV19	NA	TRBJ1-1	TGTGCCAGTAGTATTCGGGGGGGAGAGGCTTTCTTT	CASSIRGGEAFF
NA	TRBV7-9	NA	TRBJ2-1	TGTGCCAGCAGCCCCCTTGGGGGGACTTCCTACAATGAGCAGTTCTTC	CASSPLGGTSYNEQFF
NA	TRBV28	NA	TRBJ2-3	TGTGCCAGCAGTTTGGGCGGGACTCCCGCACAGTTAGAGTATTTT	CASSLGGTPAQLEYF
NA	TRBV22-1	NA	TRBJ2-6	TGTCCTGGGAGTTTACGGGGCGAACAAAGTCGGGCCAACGTCCTGACTTTC	CPGSLRGEQSRANVLTF
NA	TRBV5-5	NA	TRBJ1-1	TGTGCCAGCAGCACTAACACTGAAGCTTTCTTT	CASSTNTEAFF
TRBD1	TRBV19	NA	TRBJ1-1	TGTGCCAGTAGTAGGCAGGGGGTCGGAGACACTGAAGCTTTCTTT	CASSRQGVGDTEAFF
NA	TRBV7-9	once	TRBJ2-7	TGTGCCAGCAGCCCGGGTGACGAGCAGTACTTC	CASSPGDEQYF
NA	TRBV11-3	NA	TRBJ2-5	TGTGCCAGCAGCACAGGACCCACGGTGACGAGGGAGACCCAGTACTTC	CASSTGPTVTRETQYF
TRBD1	TRBV5-1	few	TRBJ1-5	TGCGCCAGCAGTCCCGGGACAGGGTCCAATCAGCCCCAGCATTTT	CASSPGTGSNQPQHF
TRBD2	TRBV6-5	NA	TRBJ2-7	TGTGCCAGCAGGCTCACTAGCGCGGCGTCCTACGAGCAGTACTTC	CASRLTSAASYEQYF
NA	TRBV18	NA	TRBJ2-1	TGTGCCAGCTCACCCGGCAGGGGCGAGTTGAATGAGCAGTTCTTC	CASSPGRGELNEQFF
NA	TRBV11-3	NA	TRBJ1-5	TGTGCCAGCAGCAACATGGCCCTGGGGCCCCAGCATTTT	CASSNMALGPQHF
NA	TRBV5-4	NA	TRBJ2-7	TGCGCCAGCAGCCAAGTTGTGGGGAGCGAGCAGTACTTC	CASSQVVGSEQYF
TRBD1	TRBV18	NA	TRBJ2-7	TGTGCCAGCTCACCAGGGACAGGGAGCGAGCAGTACTTC	CASSPGTGSEQYF
NA	TRBV7-8	NA	TRBJ1-5	TGTGCCAGCAGCTTAGCGGCCAGGGGAGAGTATAGCAATCAGCCCCAGCATTTT	CASSLAARGEYSNQPQHF
NA	TRBV2	NA	TRBJ2-3	TGTGCCAGCAACGGTGGAGATACGCAGTATTTT	CASNGGDTQYF
NA	TRBV5-6	NA	TRBJ1-5	TGTGCCAGCAGCTTCCGACAGGCCGGTCAGCCCCAGCATTTT	CASSFRQAGQPQHF
NA	TRBV14	NA	TRBJ1-2	TGTGCCAGCAGCCAAGGTCGGGAGAACTATGGCTACACCTTC	CASSQGRENYGYTF
NA	TRBV5-5	NA	TRBJ1-2	TGTGCCAGCAGCCGGCAGGGAGTCTATGGCTACACCTTC	CASSRQGVYGYTF
TRBD1	TRBV7-2	NA	TRBJ1-3	TGTGCCAGCAGCCCCGACAGGGCACGAGGAAACACCATATATTTT	CASSPDRARGNTIYF
NA	TRBV11-2	NA	TRBJ2-4	TGTGCCAGCAGCTTAGGTGGAAACATTCAGTACTTC	CASSLGGNIQYF
NA	TRBV13	NA	TRBJ2-7	TGTGCCAGCAGCCTATCCAGGAACTCCTACGAGCAGTACTTC	CASSLSRNSYEQYF
NA	TRBV5-1	few	TRBJ1-1	TGCGCCAGCAGCTTGGGGGAGGGGATCACTGAAGCTTTCTTT	CASSLGEGITEAFF
TRBD1	TRBV11-2	NA	TRBJ2-3	TGTGCCAGCAGCCCGCAAGGGGGCGTCACAGATACGCAGTATTTT	CASSPQGGVTDTQYF
NA	TRBV11-1	NA	TRBJ1-2	TGTGCCAGCAGCCGTGGAGGCTATGGCTACACCTTC	CASSRGGYGYTF
NA	TRBV25-1	NA	TRBJ2-3	TGTGCCAGCAGTGAATGGGACAGCACAGATACGCAGTATTTT	CASSEWDSTDTQYF
TRBD1	TRBV5-1	NA	TRBJ2-5	TGCGCCAGCAGCTCGGGACTAGGACAGGGGGAAGAGACCCAGTACTTC	CASSSGLGQGEETQYF
TRBD1	TRBV2	few	TRBJ2-7	TGTGCCAGCAGTGAGGGTAGGGACAGGGCTGAGCAGTACTTC	CASSEGRDRAEQYF
NA	TRBV4-1	NA	TRBJ2-7	TGCGCCAGCAGCCGAGGCGAAAGTGCCCCTTTCGACGAGCAGTACTTC	CASSRGESAPFDEQYF
TRBD2	TRBV5-8	NA	TRBJ2-1	TGTGCCAGCAGGCTGAGCGGGAGGTCGGATGAGCAGTTCTTC	CASRLSGRSDEQFF
NA	TRBV11-1	few	TRBJ1-6	TGTGCCAGCAGCTTGGGAAGAGGGTCTTCACCCCTCCACTTT	CASSLGRGSSPLHF
TRBD2	TRBV7-9	NA	TRBJ2-5	TGTGCCAGCAGCTTAATAGCGGGGGGGCAAGAGACCCAGTACTTC	CASSLIAGGQETQYF
NA	TRBV5-4	NA	TRBJ2-4	TGTGCCAGCAGCTTGGTTGGGGGGACCTTAGCCAAAAACATTCAGTACTTC	CASSLVGGTLAKNIQYF
NA	TRBV6-5	NA	TRBJ1-6	TGTGCCAGCAGTTTCGGGGATTCACCCCTCCACTTT	CASSFGDSPLHF
TRBD2	TRBV27	once	TRBJ2-7	TGTGCCAGCAGTTTAAAGGCGGGAGGTCCTTCCTACGAGCAGTACTTC	CASSLKAGGPSYEQYF
TRBD2	TRBV7-3	once	TRBJ2-3	TGTGCCAGCAGCTTGTCTAGCGGGAGTGTAGATACGCAGTATTTT	CASSLSSGSVDTQYF
TRBD1	TRBV7-4	NA	TRBJ1-5	TGTGCCAGCAGCTTAGGTAGGCGACAGGGAATCGATCAGCCCCAGCATTTT	CASSLGRRQGIDQPQHF
TRBD2	TRBV9	NA	TRBJ2-1	TGTGCCAGCAGCTTGACTAGCGGGGGGGATGTGGAGTTCTTC	CASSLTSGGDVEFF
NA	TRBV29-1	few	TRBJ2-7	TGCAGCGCCAGGGAGTCCTACGAGCAGTACTTC	CSARESYEQYF
NA	TRBV19	NA	TRBJ1-2	TGTGCCAGTAGCAAGGTCGGACAGATCTATGGCTACACCTTC	CASSKVGQIYGYTF
NA	TRBV9	NA	TRBJ2-7	TGTGCCAGCAGCCCATCCTTGGTGGGGGGCGAGCAGTACTTC	CASSPSLVGGEQYF
NA	TRBV10-2	NA	TRBJ2-7	TGCGCCAGCAGTGACTCCCCGCCACAGACCTACGAGCAGTACTTC	CASSDSPPQTYEQYF
NA	TRBV25-1	NA	TRBJ1-4	TGTGCCAGCAGCGAAGAGGGGGAAAAACTGTTTTTT	CASSEEGEKLFF